This TCR beta chain appears in the sequencing data of a study of blood T cell repertoires in COVID-19. For the study at large: Samples representing acute and convalescent COVID-19 were sourced from the United States, Italy and Spain. Nucleic acid was either cDNA or gDNA, and it came from T cells, B-cell-depleted T cells, or PBMCs.

The trim removed 0 bases at V and 9 bases at J, leaving 10 bases unmatched. Germline V CDR1 and CDR2: SGHTA, FQGNSA. The CDR3 is 17 amino acids. Authors' analysis steps: Estimates of nucleated cell counts were drawn from the amplification of reference gene primers. Repertoires were generated with immunoSEQ multiplex PCR, while TCRdb's copy carries only in-frame clones and drops some. V and J calls and clone size are those listed in that table; D and trimming were worked out from the DNA. The table lists about 310,000 clones, more than 75% of them singletons. The J gene is TRBJ1-6, the V gene TRBV7-2; the match to TRBD1 covers 8 bases. Source material: peripheral blood. The TCR comes from a man aged 50 to 59 with active or convalescent COVID-19. Here the CDR3 DNA reads TGTGCCAGCAGCTTAGCAGCCCTCGGACAGGGAGGTTCACCCCTCCACTTT. This translates into CASSLAALGQGGSPLHF.